This TCR beta chain is from a study of T-cell reconstitution after alpha-beta-depleted transplantation in children. General study results and limits: Several patients had high TCRbeta diversity at day 60; it came from surviving recipient T cells and thymic progenitors. Reports say that about two months after transplant, the alpha-beta T cells came out of several hundred graft clones that had expanded.

Note on this clonotype: What it binds is unknown.

During its preparation, the TCRbeta library received unique molecular identifiers. TCRdb analysed the PCR reads with MiXCR anew, one entry per CDR3 protein. In the table there are 450,000 to 600,000 distinct CDR3 sequences, around 13% of which are singletons. Germline values: CDR1 DFQATT, CDR2 SNEGSKA (reference sequence). Trimming at V came to 6 bases and at J to 9 bases, leaving 13 bases not matched to a gene. This CDR3 spans 14 amino acids. This receptor was taken from a male patient younger than 18 who had a stem cell transplant for acute myeloid leukemia, so the T cells may come from the graft donor. The chain employs TRBV20-1 and TRBJ1-5, with TRBD1 matching over 8 bases. Source: PBMCs, mostly from graft donor cells, taken 360 days after TCRalphabeta/CD19-depleted stem cell transplant. The CDR3 coding sequence is TGCAGTGCCATTGGACAGGGAGGGCTTGGGCCCCAGCATTTT. This codes for CSAIGQGGLGPQHF.